The sequence of this TCR beta chain was determined in a study of shared clonotypes between healthy human individuals. Across the whole study: Serving as donors were a couple of women and a few men, whose ages spanned 18 to 49.

Samples underwent the assay at deep level. Sequenced by immunoSEQ multiplex PCR; TCRdb stores in-frame clones only, minus some. The top ten clones hold approximately 0.4% of a sample with about 2.3 million clones, around 93% of them seen once. Between the trimmed V and J ends, which lost 8 bases and 4 bases, there was a span of 20 bases. CDR1 is SNHLY and CDR2 is FYNNEI in the germline V gene. This CDR3 has 15 residues. Sequenced input: naive CD4+ T cells from PBMCs. The subset here: CD45RA+ positively selected. The clonotype originates from a man younger than 30 in good health. Some clones in this sample may be carry-over from other donors' samples. This chain joins TRBV2 and TRBJ1-2, with D hard to call. In nucleotides, the CDR3 is TGTGCCAGCTCAACCGCGCCGGTAGCAGTCTATGGCTACACCTTC. It encodes CASSTAPVAVYGYTF.